Presented here are 2 T cell receptor beta chains from one specimen sequenced in a study of T cells in Graves' hyperthyroidism and ophthalmopathy. Template material for amplifying TCR beta CDR3 regions consisted of RNA transcripts. TCR CDR3 underwent first-round RT-PCR with the HTBI primer set. MiXCR was run by TCRdb on the multiplex PCR reads, yielding one entry per CDR3 protein. The sample has nearly 250,000 distinct CDR3 sequences; around 15% are singletons. Sequences were obtained from blood. All receptors come from a woman aged 18-29 years with Graves' ophthalmopathy.

This clonotype was counted many times. The chain carries TRBV5-1 and TRBJ2-7; D gene ambiguous. Deletions cut 0 bases from V and 1 base from J, with 11 bases between. The length of the CDR3 is 15 residues. Germline V gene sequence: CDR1 SGHRS, CDR2 YFSETQ. CDR3 bases: TGCGCCAGCAGCTTGGGAGTGGACGGATCCTACGAGCAGTACTTC. Amino acid sequence: CASSLGVDGSYEQYF.

This clonotype was counted ten times or more. V gene TRBV24-1 combines with J gene TRBJ2-5, with no clear D. Germline V gene lookup returns CDR1 KGHDR and CDR2 SFDVKD. V was shortened by 0 bases and J by 3 bases, with 7 bases between the two germline ends. This CDR3 is built from 14 residues. Here the CDR3 reads CATSDLAAKETQYF. CDR3 DNA sequence: TGTGCCACCAGTGATTTGGCAGCGAAAGAGACCCAGTACTTC.